This entry lists 5 T cell receptor beta chains sequenced from one sample in a study of OX40 agonist ivuxolimab in advanced cancers. The repertoire was sequenced with immunoSEQ multiplex PCR; TCRdb's copy has only in-frame clones and lacks some. This table has about 48,000 clones, about 81% appearing once. Here the sequenced sample was CD4+ or CD8+ T cells sorted from blood, taken in a trial of the OX40 agonist ivuxolimab. Receptors originate from an adult with an advanced solid tumor such as melanoma, head and neck, liver or kidney cancer.

The V gene is TRBV9, the J gene TRBJ1-3; no reliable D call. The CDR3 is made up of 13 amino acids. Germline V gene data show CDR1 as SGDLS and CDR2 as YYNGEE. Trimming stripped 4 bases from V and 3 bases from J, with 8 bases between. The CDR3 here is CASSLNLGNTIYF. In DNA form, the CDR3 reads TGTGCCAGCAGCCTTAACCTTGGAAACACCATATATTTT. The full variable domain, in which reference TRBV9 and TRBJ1-3 provide the parts outside the CDR3, is DSGVTQTPKHLITATGQRVTLRCSPRSGDLSVYWYQQSLDQGLQFLIQYYNGEERAKGNILERFSAQQFPDLHSELNLSSLELGDSALYFCASSLNLGNTIYFGEGSWLTVV.

This clone was observed a handful of times. The chain combines TRBV5-4 with TRBJ1-3; D uncertain. Germline V gene lookup returns CDR1 SGHNT and CDR2 YYREEE (reference sequence). The CDR3 has 17 residues. The V gene lost 0 bases and the J gene lost 0 bases, with 13 bases spanning the gap. The CDR3, as DNA: TGTGCCAGCAGCTTGGCGGGGTACGGAAGCTCTGGAAACACCATATATTTT. Translated: CASSLAGYGSSGNTIYF.

The chain is built from TRBV7-7 and TRBJ2-3; D is unresolved. The ends were cut back, 2 bases at V and 1 base at J, with 10 bases in the middle. The CDR3 length is 15 residues. Germline V CDR1 and CDR2: SSHAT, FNYEAQ (reference sequence). The CDR3 DNA is TGTGCCAGCAGCTTAACGAACGCGGGCACAGATACGCAGTATTTT. This codes for CASSLTNAGTDTQYF. The full variable domain, completed using reference TRBV7-7 and TRBJ2-3, is GAGVSQSPRYKVTKRGQDVTLRCDPISSHATLYWYQQALGQGPEFLTYFNYEAQPDKSGLPSDRFSAERPEGSISTLTIQRTEQRDSAMYRCASSLTNAGTDTQYFGPGTRLTVL.

This chain joins TRBV5-1 and TRBJ2-7, with TRBD2 matching 15 bases. CDR1 and CDR2 from the germline V gene are SGHRS and YFSETQ. After removal of 3 bases from V and 2 bases from J, the junction contained 3 bases not matched to a gene. The CDR3 is made up of 16 amino acids. The CDR3 sequence is CASSSGLAGGPYEQYF. DNA of the CDR3: TGCGCCAGCAGCTCCGGACTAGCGGGAGGGCCCTACGAGCAGTACTTC.

The V call is TRBV28, the J call TRBJ2-3, with D perhaps matching TRBD2 (7 bases). The V gene's germline CDR1 is MDHEN and CDR2 SYDVKM. V was pared by 10 bases and J by 4 bases, with 18 bases between. This CDR3 comprises 14 residues. CDR3 residues: CATLDSGRADTQYF. CDR3 DNA sequence: TGTGCCACACTGGACAGTGGGAGGGCAGATACGCAGTATTTT.